The 31 T cell receptor beta chains below were found in one sample sequenced in a study of metastatic and nonmetastatic thyroid tumors. TCRdb re-called clones from the PCR reads using MiXCR. The sample has about 70,000 clones, roughly 18% seen once; the top ten hold roughly 13%. There were no patients who had received any treatment before thyroid surgery. The specimen sequenced was blood. The receptor source for this set is a female donor with papillary thyroid cancer or a benign thyroid nodule (not recorded which). Some clones in this sample may be carry-over from other donors' samples.

This clone was seen a single time. The J gene is TRBJ1-1, the V gene TRBV3-1; D might be TRBD1 (6 bases). V lost 4 bases and J lost 6, with 12 bases in between. The CDR3 length is 13 residues. Germline CDR1 reads LGHDT; CDR2 reads YNNKEL (reference sequence). CDR3 region: CASSPPGVSEAFF. The DNA of the CDR3 is TGTGCCAGCAGCCCCCCAGGGGTCTCTGAAGCTTTCTTT.

This clone was counted many times. V and J are TRBV7-9 and TRBJ2-1, with D unclear. V dropped 5 bases and J dropped 10 bases, with 15 bases sitting between them. CDR3 length equals 13 residues. From germline, CDR1 is SEHNR and CDR2 FQNEAQ (reference sequence). The CDR3 DNA follows: TGTGCCAGCAGCGCTGGTGCTTTTAGAGAGCAGTTCTTC. Translation: CASSAGAFREQFF.

This clone appeared a few times. The gene calls are TRBV5-4 and TRBJ2-7; tentative D call: TRBD2 (6 bases). The germline V gene encodes CDR1 SGHNT and CDR2 YYREEE (reference sequence). V dropped 1 base and J dropped 5 bases, with 10 bases sitting between them. The CDR3 is 13 residues long. The CDR3, as DNA: TGTGCCAGCAGCTTGTCCCCGGGAGACGAGCAGTACTTC. Its protein product is CASSLSPGDEQYF.

In its sample, this clone was seen a few times. Given a much more abundant clone one base away, this may be a read error. The same CDR3 also results from other DNA sequences found in this sample. The chain carries TRBV28 and TRBJ2-7; possibly TRBD1 or TRBD2 for D (5 bases each). Germline V gives CDR1 MDHEN, CDR2 SYDVKM. The CDR3 has 19 amino acids. Trimming left V 5 bases short and J 3 bases short, with 29 bases between. This CDR3 reads CASSPEGPSGGQGVYEQYF. CDR3 nucleotides: TGTGCCAGCAGTCCCGAAGGTCCAAGCGGAGGTCAGGGCGTCTACGAGCAGTACTTC.

This clone was counted at least ten times. The chain combines TRBV11-1 with TRBJ1-4; the match to TRBD1 covers 8 bases. The germline gives CDR1 SGHAT, CDR2 FQDESV (reference sequence). The V segment lost 5 bases and the J segment 0 bases; nucleotides outside the gene matches: 11. The CDR3 contains 18 residues. CDR3 in amino acids: CASSRRQGRPATNEKLFF. CDR3 coding DNA: TGTGCCAGCAGCAGAAGACAGGGGCGACCAGCAACTAATGAAAAACTGTTTTTT.

There are many counts of this clone. The V and J genes are TRBV2 and TRBJ1-3, with no clear D. The germline V gene has CDR1 SNHLY and CDR2 FYNNEI. V lost 10 bases and J lost 4, with 17 bases in between. This CDR3 is built from 14 residues. CDR3 sequence: CAINLGILGNTIYF. The DNA for the CDR3 is TGTGCCATCAACTTAGGGATTTTAGGAAACACCATATATTTT.

This clone was observed a single time. In DNA, the CDR3 is TGTGCCTGGTTACCCAGGGGTGGAGACACTGAAGCTTTCTTT. It is translated as CAWLPRGGDTEAFF. This sequence joins TRBV30 and TRBJ1-1, with D possibly TRBD1 on 6 matching bases. CDR1 is GTSNPN, CDR2 SVGIG, per germline (reference sequence). The CDR3 sequence is 14 residues long. V shed 5 bases and J shed 3 bases, with 16 bases lying between them.

This sequence joins TRBV29-1 and TRBJ1-4; D possibly corresponds to TRBD1 (6 bases). This CDR3 is built from 15 residues. Germline V gene sequence: CDR1 SQVTM, CDR2 ANQGSEA. The V gene lost 0 bases and the J gene lost 4 bases, with 12 bases spanning the gap. CDR3 region: CSVEDYGQSNEKLFF. CDR3 bases: TGCAGCGTTGAAGATTATGGACAGAGTAATGAAAAACTGTTTTTT. The full variable domain, rest sourced from reference TRBV29-1 and TRBJ1-4, is SAVISQKPSRDICQRGTSLTIQCQVDSQVTMMFWYRQQPGQSLTLIATANQGSEATYESGFVIDKFPISRPNLTFSTLTVSNMSPEDSSIYLCSVEDYGQSNEKLFFGSGTQLSVL.

The DNA for the CDR3 is TGTGCCAGCTCAGCCTGGGATCCTACCTCTGGAAACACCATATATTTT. Translating gives CASSAWDPTSGNTIYF. V and J are TRBV18 and TRBJ1-3; D gene uncertain. Germline CDR1 is KGHSH and CDR2 is LQKENI. CDR3 length: 16 amino acids. The V and J ends lost 5 bases and 0 bases respectively, with 14 bases between them.

Regarding this clone: Since a much larger clone is just one base distant, this may be a read error. The chain has TRBV9 and TRBJ1-1; D not certain. There are 16 residues in the CDR3. Per the germline V gene, CDR1 is SGDLS and CDR2 is YYNGEE. V was pared by 0 bases and J by 3 bases, with 15 bases between. The CDR3 nucleotides read TGTGCCAGCAGCGTAGGCGCAGCTGTGGGCCACACTGAAGCTTTCTTT. It specifies CASSVGAAVGHTEAFF.

Ten or more counts support this clone. The chain combines TRBV20-1 with TRBJ2-1, with D maybe TRBD1 (6 bases). Trimming removed 3 bases from V and 3 bases from J, with 12 bases in between. From germline, CDR1 is DFQATT and CDR2 SNEGSKA (reference sequence). This CDR3 has 14 residues. The CDR3 region has the DNA TGCAGTGCTAGTCGGCAGGGGATCTACAATGAGCAGTTCTTC. Translation: CSASRQGIYNEQFF.

The V and J genes are TRBV7-2 and TRBJ1-1; tentatively, D is TRBD1 (5 bases). The germline CDR1 and CDR2 sequences are SGHTA and FQGNSA. The CDR3 runs to 17 residues. V was cut by 5 bases and J by 2 bases, with 21 bases left in between. The CDR3 region is CASSLAWGQVVNTEAFF. CDR3 DNA sequence: TGTGCCAGCAGCCTGGCGTGGGGCCAGGTGGTAAACACTGAAGCTTTCTTT.

This clone was recorded many times. The chain employs TRBV19 and TRBJ2-4, with 8 bases fitting TRBD2. CDR3 size: 17 residues. Germline V CDR1 and CDR2: LNHDA, SQIVND (reference sequence). V trimming: 7 bases; J trimming: 1 base; junction bases outside the gene matches: 12. This chain's CDR3 is CASKSTASGWAKNIQYF. CDR3 bases: TGTGCCAGTAAAAGTACGGCTAGCGGGTGGGCCAAAAACATTCAGTACTTC.

As concerns this clone: A much larger clonotype is one base distant, so this may be a read error. The chain has TRBV2 and TRBJ2-3, with TRBD1 matching over 7 bases. V lost 6 bases, J lost 0 bases, and 6 bases stayed unmatched. The germline V gene has CDR1 SNHLY and CDR2 FYNNEI. This CDR3 comprises 15 residues. Here the CDR3 DNA reads TGTGCCAGCAGCCCCGACAGGGACAGCACAGATACGCAGTATTTT. Its translation is CASSPDRDSTDTQYF.

This clone was observed a single time. The genes are TRBV11-2 and TRBJ2-7; possible D gene TRBD1, 6 bases. Trimming left V 1 base short and J 3 bases short, with 13 bases between. Looked up from germline, CDR1 is SGHAT and CDR2 is FQNNGV. The CDR3 is 15 residues long. The CDR3 DNA reads TGTGCCAGCAGCTTAGGGGGGCCAGAAAGCTACGAGCAGTACTTC. Residues: CASSLGGPESYEQYF.

This clone was recorded many times. The gene calls are TRBV9 and TRBJ1-2, with 9 bases lining up with TRBD1. Germline loops: CDR1 SGDLS, CDR2 YYNGEE. V shed 3 bases and J 4 bases; nucleotides not matched to a gene: 7. This CDR3 comprises 15 residues. The CDR3 DNA reads TGTGCCAGCAGCGAGGGGTCGACAGGGGGCTATGGCTACACCTTC. Translating gives CASSEGSTGGYGYTF.

V usage is TRBV30 and J usage is TRBJ1-2; D is unclear. CDR3 length equals 14 residues. Per the germline V gene, CDR1 is GTSNPN and CDR2 is SVGIG (reference sequence). Trimming took off 0 bases at V and 4 bases at J, with 12 bases between the two ends. This CDR3 is CAWSVNELIYGYTF. CDR3 DNA: TGTGCCTGGAGTGTTAACGAGTTGATCTATGGCTACACCTTC.

This clone was seen at least ten times. At one end, the junction sequence differs from germline, possibly due to a read error. The chain is built from TRBV20-1 and TRBJ1-1, with a possible D match to TRBD1 (6 bases). The germline gives CDR1 DFQATT, CDR2 SNEGSKA (reference sequence). The CDR3 is 14 amino acids. The DNA of the CDR3 is TGCAGTGCTAGAGGCGACAGGACGAACACTGAAGCTCTCTTT. Translation: CSARGDRTNTEALF.

The sample holds many counts of this clone. This sequence joins TRBV2 and TRBJ1-5; 8 nucleotides line up with TRBD1. CDR3 length equals 13 residues. CDR1 is SNHLY, CDR2 FYNNEI, per germline. V shed 6 bases and J 7 bases; nucleotides not matched to a gene: 5. DNA of the CDR3: TGTGCCAGCAGCAGGGGGCCAGGGCAGCCCCAGCATTTT. This sequence encodes CASSRGPGQPQHF.

This clone was detected ten times or more. V gene TRBV16 combines with J gene TRBJ2-6, with TRBD1 matching 7 bases. V shed 7 bases, J shed 1 base, and the junction held 7 bases outside the gene matches. The CDR3 sequence is 16 residues long. Germline V gene lookup returns CDR1 KGHSY and CDR2 FQNENV. The CDR3 DNA follows: TGTGCCAGCACCGATCCGACAGGGTCTGGGGCCAACGTCCTGACTTTC. Translating gives CASTDPTGSGANVLTF.

This clone showed up many times. The rearrangement joins TRBV20-1 to TRBJ2-1; perhaps TRBD2 as D (6 bases). Germline-derived CDR1 and CDR2 are DFQATT and SNEGSKA (reference sequence). V lost 1 base and J 5 bases, leaving 12 bases between the germline ends. The length of the CDR3 is 14 residues. The CDR3 sequence is CSARGGVADNEQFF. The CDR3 DNA reads as TGCAGTGCTAGAGGGGGGGTAGCGGACAATGAGCAGTTCTTC.

This clone was counted a few times. A much larger clone lies one base from this, so it may be a read error. The chain combines TRBV28 with TRBJ2-1; D is uncertain. The CDR3 loop spans 11 amino acids. Trimming pared 3 bases from V and 16 bases from J, leaving 13 bases between. Germline CDR1 is MDHEN and CDR2 is SYDVKM. This chain's CDR3 is CASSFQRGHFF. The CDR3 region has the DNA TGTGCCAGCAGTTTCCAGCGTGGGCATTTCTTC.

This clone appeared a few times. The chain carries TRBV6-5 and TRBJ2-2; no definite D call. With 2 bases removed from V and 1 base from J, the gap between germline ends came to 14 bases. The CDR3 totals 17 residues. Germline values: CDR1 MNHEY, CDR2 SVGAGI. CDR3 in amino acids: CASSYRAPNLNTGELFF. The CDR3 coding sequence is TGTGCCAGCAGTTACCGGGCCCCCAATTTGAACACCGGGGAGCTGTTTTTT.

J is TRBJ1-2 and V is TRBV7-9; D not resolved. Trimming left V 2 bases short and J 6 bases short, with 1 base between. Germline assignment: CDR1 SEHNR and CDR2 FQNEAQ (reference sequence). The CDR3 is 10 residues long. CDR3 DNA sequence: TGTGCCAGCAGCTTAAATGGCTACACCTTC. Amino acids: CASSLNGYTF.

A remark on this clone: The junction and the germline gene differ at one end; a read error may be behind it. CDR3 DNA: TGTGCCAGCACCTTAGCGGGAGCAGATACGCAGTATTTT. It specifies CASTLAGADTQYF. The chain employs TRBV7-9 and TRBJ2-3; 9 nucleotides line up with TRBD2. Germline V gives CDR1 SEHNR, CDR2 FQNEAQ (reference sequence). The CDR3 covers 13 residues.

This clone was recorded a few times. A much larger clone sits a single nucleotide away, making a read error possible. Distinct nucleotide sequences in the sample also encode this CDR3. V usage is TRBV5-6 and J usage is TRBJ1-5; the D gene is possibly TRBD1 (6 bases). CDR1 and CDR2 (germline): SGHDT, YYEEEE. This CDR3 is built from 14 residues. The CDR3 DNA reads TGCGCCAGCAGCTTGAGAGGGGGGAATCAGCCCCAGCATTTT. The encoded protein is CASSLRGGNQPQHF.

This clone was recorded many times. This chain uses TRBV10-3 with TRBJ2-1; the D gene is possibly TRBD2 (6 bases). From germline, CDR1 is ENHRY and CDR2 SYGVKD. The CDR3 spans 13 residues. V lost 6 bases, J lost 5 bases, and 11 bases lay in between. The CDR3: CAIRTGTDNEQFF. The DNA for the CDR3 is TGTGCCATCAGGACGGGGACTGACAATGAGCAGTTCTTC.

This clone showed up just a few times. The conserved closing phenylalanine or tryptophan is absent in this CDR3, likely reflecting a read error. This chain links TRBV5-5 with TRBJ2-2, with unresolved D. In germline, CDR1 is SGHKS, CDR2 YYEKEE (reference sequence). CDR3 length equals 15 residues. The germline V and J ends were trimmed by 4 bases and 4 bases, with 14 bases remaining between them. The CDR3 loop is CASSPDGVATGELFS. The CDR3 region has the DNA TGTGCCAGCAGCCCCGATGGGGTCGCCACCGGGGAGCTGTTTTCT.

This clone was observed at least ten times. This chain uses TRBV18 with TRBJ1-2; a weak D match, TRBD1 (6 bases). The CDR3 runs 12 residues. Trimming removed 5 bases from V and 4 bases from J, with 8 bases in between. From germline, CDR1 is KGHSH and CDR2 LQKENI. CDR3 bases: TGTGCCAGCTCAGAGGACAGCTATGGCTACACCTTC. Translating gives CASSEDSYGYTF. Looking up the rest from reference TRBV18 and TRBJ1-2 gives the full variable domain: NAGVMQNPRHLVRRRGQEARLRCSPMKGHSHVYWYRQLPEEGLKFMVYLQKENIIDESGMPKERFSAEFPKEGPSILRIQQVVRGDSAAYFCASSEDSYGYTFGSGTRLTVV.

This clone showed up many times. The chain is built from TRBV7-9 and TRBJ2-1; 8 nucleotides line up with TRBD2. This CDR3 region has 17 residues. The J segment lost 6 bases and the V segment lost 5 bases, leaving 15 bases of the junction unmatched. The germline CDR1 and CDR2 sequences are SEHNR and FQNEAQ (reference sequence). The CDR3 spells CASSPRTSRKTGNEQFF. As DNA, the CDR3 is TGTGCCAGCAGCCCCCGGACTAGCAGGAAGACGGGCAATGAGCAGTTCTTC.

Ten or more counts support this clone. This chain connects TRBV20-1 to TRBJ1-1, with TRBD1 identical over 7 bases. The ends lost 0 bases at V and 8 bases at J; junction bases unmatched: 3. CDR3 size: 12 residues. Germline loops: CDR1 DFQATT, CDR2 SNEGSKA (reference sequence). The CDR3 region has the DNA TGCAGTGCTAGAGAAGGGACAGCAGAAGCTTTCTTT. Its protein product is CSAREGTAEAFF.